This T cell receptor (beta chain) derives from a study of breast tumors, draining lymph nodes, adjacent tissues. Per germline, CDR1 SGHRS and CDR2 YFSETQ. The length of the CDR3 is 14 residues. For this clonotype: What it binds is unknown. The junction does not match germline at one end; this may be a read error.

Whole-study results and caveats: Tumor TCR diversity was below lymph nodes but above nontumor tissue.

TCRdb reanalysed the multiplex PCR reads using MiXCR and keeps one entry per CDR3 protein. The sample yields under 110,000 distinct CDR3 sequences, 30% seen once. Breast cancer patients provided tissue from their axillary draining lymph nodes. The rearrangement uses TRBV5-1 and TRBJ2-7; TRBD1 agrees at 8 bases. The clonotype originates from a female donor with breast cancer. Some clones in this sample may be carry-over from other donors' samples. Sequenced material: axillary lymph node tissue. This chain's CDR3 is CASSSGQGNHEQCF. The CDR3 DNA reads as TGCGCCAGCAGCAGCGGACAGGGCAACCACGAGCAGTGCTTC.